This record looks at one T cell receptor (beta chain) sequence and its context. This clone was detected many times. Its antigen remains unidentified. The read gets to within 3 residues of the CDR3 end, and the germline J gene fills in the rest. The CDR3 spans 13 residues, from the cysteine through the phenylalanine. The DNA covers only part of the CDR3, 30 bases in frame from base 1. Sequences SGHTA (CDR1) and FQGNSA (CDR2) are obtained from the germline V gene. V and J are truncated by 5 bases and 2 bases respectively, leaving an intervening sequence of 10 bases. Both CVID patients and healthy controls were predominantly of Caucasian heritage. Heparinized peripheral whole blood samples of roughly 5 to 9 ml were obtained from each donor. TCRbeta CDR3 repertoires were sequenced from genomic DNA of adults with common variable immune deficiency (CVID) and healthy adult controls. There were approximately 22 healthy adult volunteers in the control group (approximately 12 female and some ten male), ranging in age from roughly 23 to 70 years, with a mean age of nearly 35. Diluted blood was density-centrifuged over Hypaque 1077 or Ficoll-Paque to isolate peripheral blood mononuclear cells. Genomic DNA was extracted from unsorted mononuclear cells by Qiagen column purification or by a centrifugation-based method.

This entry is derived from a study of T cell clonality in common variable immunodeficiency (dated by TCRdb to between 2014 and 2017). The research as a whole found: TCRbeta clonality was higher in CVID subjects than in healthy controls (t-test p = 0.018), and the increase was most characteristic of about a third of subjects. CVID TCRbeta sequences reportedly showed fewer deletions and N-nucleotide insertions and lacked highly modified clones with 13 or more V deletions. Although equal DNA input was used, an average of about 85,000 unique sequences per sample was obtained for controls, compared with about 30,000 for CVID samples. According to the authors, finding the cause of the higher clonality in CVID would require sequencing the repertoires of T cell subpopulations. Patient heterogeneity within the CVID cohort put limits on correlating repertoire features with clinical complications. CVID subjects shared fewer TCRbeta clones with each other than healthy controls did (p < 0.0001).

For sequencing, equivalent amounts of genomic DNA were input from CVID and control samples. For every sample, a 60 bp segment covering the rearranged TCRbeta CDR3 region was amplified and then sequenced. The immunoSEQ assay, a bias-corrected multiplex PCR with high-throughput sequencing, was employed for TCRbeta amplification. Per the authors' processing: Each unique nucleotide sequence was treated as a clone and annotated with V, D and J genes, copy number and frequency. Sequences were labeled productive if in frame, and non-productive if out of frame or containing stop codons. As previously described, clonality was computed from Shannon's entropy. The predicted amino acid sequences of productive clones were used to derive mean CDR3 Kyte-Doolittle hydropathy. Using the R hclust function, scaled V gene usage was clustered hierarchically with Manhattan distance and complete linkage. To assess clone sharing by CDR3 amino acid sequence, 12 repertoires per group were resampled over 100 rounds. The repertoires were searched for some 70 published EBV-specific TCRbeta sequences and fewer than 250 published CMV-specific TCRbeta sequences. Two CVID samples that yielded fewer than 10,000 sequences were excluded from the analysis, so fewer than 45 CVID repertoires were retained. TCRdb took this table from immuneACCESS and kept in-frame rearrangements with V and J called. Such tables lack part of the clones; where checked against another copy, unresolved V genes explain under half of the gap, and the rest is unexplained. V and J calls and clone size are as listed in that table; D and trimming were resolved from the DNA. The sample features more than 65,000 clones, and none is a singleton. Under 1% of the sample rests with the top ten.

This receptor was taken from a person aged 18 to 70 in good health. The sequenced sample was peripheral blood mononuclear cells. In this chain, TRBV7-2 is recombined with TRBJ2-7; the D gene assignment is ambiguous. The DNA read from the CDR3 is TGTGCCAGCAGCGATCCCAACACCTACGAG. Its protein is CASSDPNTYE. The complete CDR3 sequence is CASSDPNTYEQYF.